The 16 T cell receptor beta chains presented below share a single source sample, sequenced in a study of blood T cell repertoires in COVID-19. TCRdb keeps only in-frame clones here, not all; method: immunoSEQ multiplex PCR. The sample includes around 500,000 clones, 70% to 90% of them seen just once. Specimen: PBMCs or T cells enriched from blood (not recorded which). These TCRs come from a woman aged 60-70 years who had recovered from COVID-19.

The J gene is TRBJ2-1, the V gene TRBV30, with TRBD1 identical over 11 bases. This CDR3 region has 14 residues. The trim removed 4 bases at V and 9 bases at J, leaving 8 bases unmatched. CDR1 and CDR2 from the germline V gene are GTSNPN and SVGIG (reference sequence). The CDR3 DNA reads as TGTGCCTGGACGTCCGGGACAGGGGGTGTTGAGCAGTTCTTC. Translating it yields CAWTSGTGGVEQFF.

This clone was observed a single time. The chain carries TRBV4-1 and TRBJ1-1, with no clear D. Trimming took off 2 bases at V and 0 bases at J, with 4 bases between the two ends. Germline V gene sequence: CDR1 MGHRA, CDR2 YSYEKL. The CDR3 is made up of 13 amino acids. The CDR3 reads CASSQSLNTEAFF. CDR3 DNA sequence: TGCGCCAGCAGCCAATCATTGAACACTGAAGCTTTCTTT.

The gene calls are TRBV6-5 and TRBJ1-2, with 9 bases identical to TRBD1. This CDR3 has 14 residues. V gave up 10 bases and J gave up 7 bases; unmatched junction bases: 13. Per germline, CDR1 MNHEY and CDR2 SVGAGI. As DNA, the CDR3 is TGTGCCATCGCGAGTTCCGGGACAGGGTTTGGCTACACCTTC. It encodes CAIASSGTGFGYTF.

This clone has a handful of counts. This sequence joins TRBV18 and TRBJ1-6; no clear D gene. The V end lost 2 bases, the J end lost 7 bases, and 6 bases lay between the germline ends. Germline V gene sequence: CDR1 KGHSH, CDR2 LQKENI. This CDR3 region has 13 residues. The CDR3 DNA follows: TGTGCCAGCTCACCAGAGAAAAATTCACCCCTCCACTTT. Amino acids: CASSPEKNSPLHF.

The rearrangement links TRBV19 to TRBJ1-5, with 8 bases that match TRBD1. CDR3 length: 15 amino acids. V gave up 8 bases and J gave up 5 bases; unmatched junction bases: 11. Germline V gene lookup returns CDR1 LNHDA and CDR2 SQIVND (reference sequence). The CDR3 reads CASSMDRADHQPQHF. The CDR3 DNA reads TGTGCCAGTTCGATGGACAGGGCCGATCATCAGCCCCAGCATTTT. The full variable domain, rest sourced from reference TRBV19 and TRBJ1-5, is DGGITQSPKYLFRKEGQNVTLSCEQNLNHDAMYWYRQDPGQGLRLIYYSQIVNDFQKGDIAEGYSVSREKKESFPLTVTSAQKNPTAFYLCASSMDRADHQPQHFGDGTRLSIL.

CDR3 residues: CASSLAGLSYSVEGYTF. The CDR3 DNA is TGTGCCAGCAGCTTGGCTGGCTTAAGCTATTCCGTGGAGGGCTACACCTTC. V is TRBV5-4 and J is TRBJ1-2; no reliable D call. This CDR3 is 17 amino acids long. Deletions cut 0 bases from V and 8 bases from J, with 23 bases between. CDR1 is SGHNT and CDR2 is YYREEE in the germline V gene (reference sequence). The whole variable domain, remainder taken from reference TRBV5-4 and TRBJ1-2, is ETGVTQSPTHLIKTRGQQVTLRCSSQSGHNTVSWYQQALGQGPQFIFQYYREEENGRGNFPPRFSGLQFPNYSSELNVNALELDDSALYLCASSLAGLSYSVEGYTFGSGTRLTVV.

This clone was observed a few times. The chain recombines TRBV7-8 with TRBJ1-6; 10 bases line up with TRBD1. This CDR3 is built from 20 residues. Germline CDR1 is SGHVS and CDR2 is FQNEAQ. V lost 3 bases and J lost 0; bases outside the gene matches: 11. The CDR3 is CASSFPRDRGFSSYNSPLHF. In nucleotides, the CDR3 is TGTGCCAGCAGCTTTCCCCGGGACAGGGGTTTTAGCTCCTATAATTCACCCCTCCACTTT.

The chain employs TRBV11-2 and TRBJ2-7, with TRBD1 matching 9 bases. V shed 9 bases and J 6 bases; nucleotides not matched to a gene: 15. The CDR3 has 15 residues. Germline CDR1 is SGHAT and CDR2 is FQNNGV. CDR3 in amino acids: CARYPVRGTGCEQYF. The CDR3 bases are TGTGCCAGGTACCCCGTTCGGGGGACAGGGTGCGAGCAGTACTTC. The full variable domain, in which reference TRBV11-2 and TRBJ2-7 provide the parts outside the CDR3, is EAGVAQSPRYKIIEKRQSVAFWCNPISGHATLYWYQQILGQGPKLLIQFQNNGVVDDSQLPKDRFSAERLKGVDSTLKIQPAKLEDSAVYLCARYPVRGTGCEQYFGPGTRLTVT.

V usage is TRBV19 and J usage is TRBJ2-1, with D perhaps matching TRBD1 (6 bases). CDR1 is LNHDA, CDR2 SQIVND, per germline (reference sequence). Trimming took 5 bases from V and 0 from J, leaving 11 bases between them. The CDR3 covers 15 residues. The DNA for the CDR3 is TGTGCCAGTAGTCTCCGGGACACCTCCTACAATGAGCAGTTCTTC. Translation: CASSLRDTSYNEQFF.

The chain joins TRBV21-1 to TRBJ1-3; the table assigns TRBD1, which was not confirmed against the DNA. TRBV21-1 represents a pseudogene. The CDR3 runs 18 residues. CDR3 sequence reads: CASSKVPGQDLSGNTIYF. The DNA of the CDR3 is TGTGCCAGCAGCAAAGTCCCCGGACAGGACCTCTCTGGAAACACCATATATTTT.

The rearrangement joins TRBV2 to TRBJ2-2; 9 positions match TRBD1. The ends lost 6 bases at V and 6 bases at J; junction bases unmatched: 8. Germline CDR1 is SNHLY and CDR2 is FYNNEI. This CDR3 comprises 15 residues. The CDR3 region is CASRGDRALPGELFF. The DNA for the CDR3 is TGTGCCAGCAGGGGGGACAGGGCCCTCCCCGGGGAGCTGTTTTTT.

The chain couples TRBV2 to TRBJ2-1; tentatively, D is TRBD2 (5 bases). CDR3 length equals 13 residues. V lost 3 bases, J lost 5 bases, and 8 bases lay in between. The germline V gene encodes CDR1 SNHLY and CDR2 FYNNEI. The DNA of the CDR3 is TGTGCCAGCAGTGAGCTAGCTGACAATGAGCAGTTCTTC. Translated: CASSELADNEQFF. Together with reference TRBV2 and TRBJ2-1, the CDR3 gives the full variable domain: EPEVTQTPSHQVTQMGQEVILRCVPISNHLYFYWYRQILGQKVEFLVSFYNNEISEKSEIFDDQFSVERPDGSNFTLKIRSTKLEDSAMYFCASSELADNEQFFGPGTRLTVL.

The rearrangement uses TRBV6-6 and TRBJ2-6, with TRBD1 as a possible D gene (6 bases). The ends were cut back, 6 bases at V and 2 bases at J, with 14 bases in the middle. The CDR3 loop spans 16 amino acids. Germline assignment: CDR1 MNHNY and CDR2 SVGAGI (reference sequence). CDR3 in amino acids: CASSRSQGTGANVLTF. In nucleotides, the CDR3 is TGTGCCAGCAGCCGTTCACAGGGCACTGGGGCCAACGTCCTGACTTTC.

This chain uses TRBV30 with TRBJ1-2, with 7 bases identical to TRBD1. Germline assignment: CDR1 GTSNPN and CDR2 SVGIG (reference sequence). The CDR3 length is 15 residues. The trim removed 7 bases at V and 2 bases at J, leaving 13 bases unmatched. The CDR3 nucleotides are TGTGCCTTCGACAGGGAAACACCTTTCAACTATGGCTACACCTTC. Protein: CAFDRETPFNYGYTF.

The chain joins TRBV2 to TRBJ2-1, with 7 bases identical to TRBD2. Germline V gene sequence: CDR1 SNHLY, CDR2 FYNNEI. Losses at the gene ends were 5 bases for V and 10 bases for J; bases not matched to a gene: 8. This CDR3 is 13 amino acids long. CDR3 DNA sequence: TGTGCCAGCAGTCAAGGACTAGATCGGGAGCAGTTCTTC. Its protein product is CASSQGLDREQFF.

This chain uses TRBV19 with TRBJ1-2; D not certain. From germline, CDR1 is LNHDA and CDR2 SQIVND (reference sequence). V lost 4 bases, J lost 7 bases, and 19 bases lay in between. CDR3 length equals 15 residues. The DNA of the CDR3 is TGTGCCAGTAGTAAGACTCCAGACCCTTCTATTGGCTACACCTTC. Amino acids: CASSKTPDPSIGYTF.